This T cell receptor (beta chain) came from a study of T-cell memory formation after mild COVID-19. This clonotype was seen many times. Using its own MiXCR run on the 5' RACE reads, TCRdb lists one record per CDR3 protein. This table holds 250,000 to 300,000 distinct CDR3 sequences, around 16% found once. Germline CDR1 reads SGHVS; CDR2 reads FQNEAQ. V was pared by 1 base and J by 5 bases, with 20 bases between. CDR3 length: 17 amino acids. The chain uses TRBV7-8 and TRBJ2-5; TRBD2 might be the D (6 bases). The sequenced sample was PBMCs or a T cell subset sorted from them (not recorded which). The sequence came from a man younger than 35 who had mild COVID-19 (a few samples of this study predate the infection). Cell type and time point are not known. The CDR3 spells CASSLESGTQGRETQYF. The CDR3 nucleotides read TGTGCCAGCAGCTTAGAATCCGGGACGCAAGGGAGGGAGACCCAGTACTTC.